One sample yielded the 16 T cell receptor beta chains listed below, sequenced in a study of blood T cell repertoires in COVID-19. This table comes from immunoSEQ multiplex PCR, and its TCRdb copy is limited to in-frame clones, with some not included. The data contain hundreds of thousands of clones, about 83% of them seen just once; the ten biggest clones take up 7% to 10%. Input material: peripheral blood. Every receptor here comes from a woman in her 50s with acute or convalescent COVID-19.

This sequence joins TRBV2 and TRBJ2-3; 7 bases agree with TRBD1. The CDR3 extends over 15 amino acids. Germline CDR1 reads SNHLY; CDR2 reads FYNNEI. V shed 4 bases, J shed 6 bases, and the junction held 10 bases outside the gene matches. The DNA for the CDR3 is TGTGCCAGCAGTGGGGGACAGAATCTCAGGGATACGCAGTATTTT. The encoded protein is CASSGGQNLRDTQYF.

The chain has TRBV6-5 and TRBJ1-1; perhaps TRBD1 as D (5 bases). With 2 bases removed from V and 4 bases from J, the gap between germline ends came to 8 bases. The CDR3 consists of 13 residues. Per germline, CDR1 MNHEY and CDR2 SVGAGI. The CDR3 spells CASSYVGGTEAFF. As DNA, the CDR3 is TGTGCCAGCAGTTACGTGGGGGGCACTGAAGCTTTCTTT.

The CDR3 coding sequence is TGTGCCAGTAGTATAGATATTATCACGGCCAGGGGGAGAAGCTCTGGGGCCAACGTCCTGACTTTC. It is translated as CASSIDIITARGRSSGANVLTF. This chain joins TRBV19 and TRBJ2-6; the match to TRBD1 covers 7 bases. The CDR3 contains 22 residues. Germline values: CDR1 LNHDA, CDR2 SQIVND (reference sequence). The trim removed 0 bases at V and 0 bases at J, leaving 17 bases unmatched.

This sequence joins TRBV7-2 and TRBJ2-5; D may be TRBD2 (6 bases). Germline lookup yields CDR1 SGHTA and CDR2 FQGNSA. CDR3 length equals 14 residues. Trimming removed 1 base at V and 7 bases at J, with 13 bases between. The CDR3 reads CASSLVIQEGTQYF. The CDR3 bases are TGTGCCAGCAGCTTAGTGATTCAGGAGGGGACCCAGTACTTC.

The V call is TRBV5-5, the J call TRBJ2-1; 8 bases are a match to TRBD2. After removal of 6 bases from V and 0 bases from J, the junction contained 14 bases not matched to a gene. The CDR3 covers 18 residues. The germline CDR1 and CDR2 sequences are SGHKS and YYEKEE (reference sequence). The CDR3 DNA reads as TGTGCCAGCACCTCGGAGACTAGCGCAATAAGCTCCTACAATGAGCAGTTCTTC. Translated, it gives CASTSETSAISSYNEQFF.

This clone was seen a few times. J is TRBJ1-5 and V is TRBV3-1 (or the pseudogene TRBV3-2); 8 nucleotides match TRBD1. CDR1 and CDR2 (germline): LGHDT, YNNKEL (reference sequence). There are 17 residues in the CDR3. The ends lost 2 bases at V and 3 bases at J; junction bases unmatched: 9. Written as DNA, the CDR3 is TGTGCCAGCAGCCAAACCGGACAGGGACAACTCAATCAGCCCCAGCATTTT. This translates into CASSQTGQGQLNQPQHF.

This clone was recorded a few times. The rearrangement links TRBV4-1 to TRBJ2-1; weak D call: TRBD2 (5 bases). The CDR3 covers 15 residues. Germline values: CDR1 MGHRA, CDR2 YSYEKL. Trimming left V 0 bases short and J 6 bases short, with 12 bases between. The DNA for the CDR3 is TGCGCCAGCAGCCAAGAAGAGTGGGCGGGCAATGAGCAGTTCTTC. Protein product: CASSQEEWAGNEQFF.

The gene calls are TRBV27 and TRBJ2-1; 7 nucleotides line up with TRBD2. Germline CDR1 MNHEY, CDR2 SMNVEV (reference sequence). The CDR3 length is 16 residues. Trimming at V came to 1 base and at J to 5 bases, leaving 8 bases not matched to a gene. The CDR3 protein is CASSLWVGGTNNEQFF. In nucleotides, the CDR3 is TGTGCCAGCAGTTTATGGGTCGGGGGGACTAACAATGAGCAGTTCTTC.

CDR3 nucleotides: TGTGCCAGCAGATGGCAGAACCACCACTACGAGCAGTACTTC. Its protein product is CASRWQNHHYEQYF. This rearrangement joins TRBV21-1 to TRBJ2-7; TRBD1 reflects the table's D call only, with no check against the DNA. TRBV21-1 is a pseudogene. The CDR3 runs to 14 residues.

By frequency in the sample, this clone is large. CDR3: CATSDLNSGGEQFF. For the CDR3, the DNA is TGTGCCACCAGTGATTTGAATAGCGGTGGTGAGCAGTTCTTC. The chain recombines TRBV24-1 with TRBJ2-1, with D perhaps matching TRBD2 (6 bases). Germline lookup yields CDR1 KGHDR and CDR2 SFDVKD. V shed 0 bases and J shed 9 bases, with 11 bases lying between them. This CDR3 is built from 14 residues.

The V call is TRBV3-1 (or the pseudogene TRBV3-2), the J call TRBJ2-5; D perhaps matches TRBD2 (5 bases). V was clipped by 2 bases and J by 3 bases, with 10 bases between them. CDR1 LGHDT and CDR2 YNNKEL come from the germline V gene (reference sequence). This CDR3 is 14 amino acids long. The CDR3, as DNA: TGTGCCAGCAGCCAAAGGGTGCGGGAAGAGACCCAGTACTTC. Amino acids: CASSQRVREETQYF.

The sample holds a few counts of this clone. J is TRBJ2-7 and V is TRBV5-4; TRBD1 aligns across 7 bases. Germline V lookup: CDR1 SGHNT, CDR2 YYREEE (reference sequence). The CDR3 extends over 14 amino acids. The V and J ends lost 4 bases and 5 bases, in that order; junction bases with no gene match: 9. The CDR3 reads CASSRITGDNEQYF. The DNA of the CDR3 is TGTGCCAGCAGCCGAATCACAGGGGACAACGAGCAGTACTTC. The complete variable domain, with remaining parts taken from reference TRBV5-4 and TRBJ2-7, reads ETGVTQSPTHLIKTRGQQVTLRCSSQSGHNTVSWYQQALGQGPQFIFQYYREEENGRGNFPPRFSGLQFPNYSSELNVNALELDDSALYLCASSRITGDNEQYFGPGTRLTVT.

V usage is TRBV19 and J usage is TRBJ1-6; D perhaps matches TRBD1 (6 bases). V gave up 2 bases and J gave up 9 bases, with 11 bases separating them. The CDR3 totals 14 residues. Germline V gene lookup returns CDR1 LNHDA and CDR2 SQIVND (reference sequence). This chain's CDR3 is CASSINRESSPLHF. For the CDR3, the DNA is TGTGCCAGTAGTATAAACAGGGAGAGTTCACCCCTCCACTTT. Full variable domain (missing parts from reference TRBV19 and TRBJ1-6): DGGITQSPKYLFRKEGQNVTLSCEQNLNHDAMYWYRQDPGQGLRLIYYSQIVNDFQKGDIAEGYSVSREKKESFPLTVTSAQKNPTAFYLCASSINRESSPLHFGNGTRLTVT.

This clone was recorded only once. The chain employs TRBV15 and TRBJ2-1; 8 bases map to TRBD2. Germline-derived CDR1 and CDR2 are LNHNV and YYDKDF (reference sequence). The CDR3 totals 15 residues. The V segment lost 3 bases and the J segment 4 bases; nucleotides outside the gene matches: 5. The CDR3 here is CATSSRAGAYNEQFF. The DNA of the CDR3 is TGTGCCACCAGCAGTCGAGCGGGAGCATACAATGAGCAGTTCTTC.

The V gene is TRBV5-1, the J gene TRBJ2-7; TRBD2 aligns across 10 bases. The germline V gene has CDR1 SGHRS and CDR2 YFSETQ. V gave up 7 bases and J gave up 0 bases; unmatched junction bases: 7. This CDR3 contains 15 residues. The CDR3 DNA is TGCGCCAGCGCTGGACTAGCGGACGACTCCTACGAGCAGTACTTC. Translating it yields CASAGLADDSYEQYF.

CDR3 loop: CASHFPSGNTIYF. The CDR3 nucleotides read TGTGCCAGCCATTTCCCCTCTGGAAACACCATATATTTT. The chain uses TRBV28 and TRBJ1-3; D not resolved. V shed 8 bases and J shed 0 bases, with 8 bases lying between them. Looked up from germline, CDR1 is MDHEN and CDR2 is SYDVKM. The CDR3 extends over 13 amino acids.